This TCR beta chain was identified during a study of T-cell reconstitution after alpha-beta-depleted transplantation in children. With respect to this clonotype: A read error may produce the germline difference seen at one junction end.

Researchers prepared the TCRbeta library using unique molecular identifiers, the study reports. TCRdb reanalysed the PCR reads using MiXCR and keeps one entry per CDR3 protein. This sample carries about 610,000 distinct CDR3 sequences, roughly a tenth of them seen once, and the ten largest clones take around 4%. CDR1 and CDR2 from the germline V gene are MGHDK and SYGVNS. This CDR3 is built from 17 residues. The sample here was PBMCs from the stem cell graft donor, taken from the stem cell graft. The origin of this receptor is a human donor who donated a stem cell graft to a child with acute myeloid leukemia. The V gene is TRBV25-1, the J gene TRBJ1-5; D remains ambiguous. In DNA, the CDR3 is TGTGTCAGCAGTGATAGTCGCCTACTCAGCGAAAATCAGCCCCAGCATTTT. Encoded protein: CVSSDSRLLSENQPQHF.